The entry that follows covers one TCR beta chain sequence. This CDR3 has 13 residues. Germline-derived CDR1 and CDR2 are SEHNR and FQNEAQ (reference sequence). J lost 0 bases, V lost 4 bases, and 0 bases had no gene match. The sample originates from a study of blood T cell repertoires in COVID-19. Whole-study context: Nucleic acid was either cDNA or gDNA, and it came from T cells, B-cell-depleted T cells, or PBMCs.

The table came from immunoSEQ multiplex PCR; TCRdb's copy has only in-frame clones and leaves some out. The sample lists around 200,000 clones; around nine tenths were seen once. This clonotype was obtained from a young man with active or convalescent COVID-19. This rearrangement joins TRBV7-9 to TRBJ2-7, with 7 bases aligning to TRBD1. Specimen: peripheral blood. As DNA, the CDR3 is TGTGCCAGCAGCTGGGACAGCTCCTACGAGCAGTACTTC. Its protein product is CASSWDSSYEQYF.